The sequence of this T cell receptor (beta chain) was determined in a study of shared clonotypes between healthy human individuals. CD4+ cell separation produced CD45RA+ naive and CD45RA-negative memory subsets. As regards this clone: What it binds is not known. The identical CDR3 is also encoded by other nucleotide sequences in the sample.

Per sorted-subset replicate PCR, input was approximately 210 ng DNA, representing about 30,000 T cell genomes. Assay: immunoSEQ multiplex PCR; the TCRdb copy retains only in-frame clones and omits some. This sample yields 2.3 million or so clones, of which just over 90% are seen a single time; 0.39% belongs to the top ten. The CDR3 loop spans 14 amino acids. After removal of 6 bases from V and 3 bases from J, the junction contained 8 bases not matched to a gene. From germline, CDR1 is SGHVS and CDR2 FQNEAQ. Study-wide findings and caveats: Among the subsets, naive ones generally showed larger estimated richness than memory ones.

This clonotype originated in a man between 18 and 29 years old in good health. Some clones in this sample may be carry-over from other donors' samples. Sequencing was performed on naive CD4+ T cells from PBMCs. Subset: CD45RA+ positively selected. The chain is built from TRBV7-8 and TRBJ2-7, with TRBD1 matching 7 bases. The CDR3 here is CASSQRGQFYEQYF. In DNA form, the CDR3 reads TGTGCCAGCAGTCAAAGGGGACAGTTCTACGAGCAGTACTTC.